Shown below are 21 T cell receptor beta chains from a single sample sequenced in a study of T cell clones after liver transplantation (dated by TCRdb to the late 2010s). The library was produced with the immunoSEQ multiplex PCR assay. TCRdb limited this immuneACCESS table to in-frame rearrangements with V and J called. A share of clones is missing; checked studies link under half to unresolved V genes, and the rest is unexplained. This sample comprises under 85,000 clones, about 80% of them detected only once. The top ten clones comprise around 0.72% of the sample. The specimen comprised CD4+ T cells from blood, sampled 12 months after liver transplant. All receptors come from a human patient who received a liver transplant. After transplantation, some T cells may belong to the graft donor instead of the recipient.

V usage is TRBV25-1 and J usage is TRBJ2-3; 8 bases line up with TRBD1. The length of the CDR3 is 17 residues. The trim removed 0 bases at V and 4 bases at J, leaving 9 bases unmatched. CDR1 and CDR2 from the germline V gene are MGHDK and SYGVNS. The CDR3 reads CASSEYGRGQGADTQYF. CDR3 nucleotides: TGTGCCAGCAGTGAATATGGTCGCGGACAGGGCGCAGATACGCAGTATTTT. Supplemented by reference TRBV25-1 and TRBJ2-3, the full variable domain reads EADIYQTPRYLVIGTGKKITLECSQTMGHDKMYWYQQDPGMELHLIHYSYGVNSTEKGDLSSESTVSRIRTEHFPLTLESARPSHTSQYLCASSEYGRGQGADTQYFGPGTRLTVL.

The rearrangement links TRBV15 to TRBJ2-6; no clear D. Trimming left V 5 bases short and J 4 bases short, with 9 bases between. This CDR3 comprises 14 residues. Germline CDR1 and CDR2: LNHNV and YYDKDF (reference sequence). The CDR3 DNA is TGTGCCACCAGCTGGGCCGCCGGGGCCAACGTCCTGACTTTC. Translating it yields CATSWAAGANVLTF.

This clone appeared once. V is TRBV4-3 and J is TRBJ1-5, with D unresolved. There are 13 residues in the CDR3. Deletions cut 0 bases from V and 7 bases from J, with 7 bases between. CDR1 and CDR2 from the germline V gene are LGHNA and YSLEER. CDR3 nucleotides: TGCGCCAGCAGCCAAGAAATCGGACAGCCCCAGCATTTT. This sequence encodes CASSQEIGQPQHF.

This clone was counted a few times. The V call is TRBV7-9, the J call TRBJ1-2, with a weak D call TRBD1 (5 bases). The V gene's germline CDR1 is SEHNR and CDR2 FQNEAQ (reference sequence). Between the trimmed V and J ends, which lost 1 base and 7 bases, there was a span of 13 bases. The CDR3 has 14 amino acids. CDR3 loop: CASSLELWDRGYTF. CDR3 DNA sequence: TGTGCCAGCAGCTTAGAGCTCTGGGACCGTGGCTACACCTTC.

The V gene is TRBV5-1, the J gene TRBJ2-7; D may match TRBD1 or TRBD2 (5 bases each). CDR1 is SGHRS, CDR2 YFSETQ, per germline. The V end was cut by 3 bases, the J end by 5 bases, with 15 bases between. CDR3 length: 14 residues. CDR3: CASSYFDSGNEQYF. CDR3 nucleotide sequence: TGCGCCAGCAGCTACTTCGACAGCGGCAACGAGCAGTACTTC.

This sequence joins TRBV6-5 and TRBJ1-5, with D perhaps matching TRBD1 (5 bases). Deletions cut 0 bases from V and 3 bases from J, with 9 bases between. The germline gives CDR1 MNHEY, CDR2 SVGAGI. The CDR3 is 15 amino acids. The CDR3 DNA sequence: TGTGCCAGCAGTTACTCTGGACAACTCAATCAGCCCCAGCATTTT. It is translated as CASSYSGQLNQPQHF.

The CDR3 protein is CASSLPSSNEKLFF. The CDR3 DNA follows: TGCGCCAGCAGCTTGCCATCCTCGAATGAAAAACTGTTTTTT. The genes are TRBV5-1 and TRBJ1-4; D is unclear. Germline assignment: CDR1 SGHRS and CDR2 YFSETQ. With 1 base removed from V and 5 bases from J, the gap between germline ends came to 9 bases. The CDR3 totals 14 residues.

V is TRBV5-4 and J is TRBJ2-5; 11 bases align to TRBD1. The CDR3 totals 16 residues. Germline V gene lookup returns CDR1 SGHNT and CDR2 YYREEE (reference sequence). The J segment lost 4 bases and the V segment lost 0 bases, leaving 5 bases of the junction unmatched. CDR3 nucleotides: TGTGCCAGCAGCTTGGGAGCCGGGACAGGGGGAGAGACCCAGTACTTC. Its translation is CASSLGAGTGGETQYF.

In this sample, this clone turned up a few times. The rearrangement links TRBV5-4 to TRBJ2-7; no firm D call. The ends were cut back, 0 bases at V and 3 bases at J, with 7 bases in the middle. This CDR3 is 13 amino acids long. Germline loops: CDR1 SGHNT, CDR2 YYREEE (reference sequence). CDR3 in amino acids: CASSLGRDYEQYF. In nucleotides, the CDR3 is TGTGCCAGCAGCTTGGGTAGGGACTACGAGCAGTACTTC.

V gene TRBV7-2 combines with J gene TRBJ2-3, with D hard to call. This CDR3 is built from 12 residues. V was shortened by 5 bases and J by 6 bases, with 9 bases between the two germline ends. The germline gives CDR1 SGHTA, CDR2 FQGNSA. In nucleotides, the CDR3 is TGTGCCAGCAGCGCCCTTCGGGATACGCAGTATTTT. It is translated as CASSALRDTQYF.

V usage is TRBV11-1 and J usage is TRBJ2-7; maybe TRBD2 (6 bases). The CDR3 extends over 14 amino acids. Trimming cost V 1 base and J 3 bases, with 10 bases left between them. Germline CDR1 reads SGHAT; CDR2 reads FQDESV (reference sequence). CDR3 sequence: CASSLGLESYEQYF. The CDR3 DNA follows: TGTGCCAGCAGCTTAGGACTAGAGAGCTACGAGCAGTACTTC.

The chain recombines TRBV5-4 with TRBJ2-3; D is possibly TRBD1 (5 bases). Germline lookup yields CDR1 SGHNT and CDR2 YYREEE (reference sequence). This CDR3 is 16 amino acids long. Trimming cost V 0 bases and J 4 bases, with 15 bases left between them. This CDR3 reads CASSLARGLLADTQYF. The CDR3 coding sequence is TGTGCCAGCAGCTTGGCTAGGGGCCTCCTAGCAGATACGCAGTATTTT.

This clone was seen a handful of times. The genes are TRBV29-1 and TRBJ1-1; 8 bases align to TRBD1. There are 13 residues in the CDR3. Germline CDR1 reads SQVTM; CDR2 reads ANQGSEA. With 7 bases clipped from V and 5 bases from J, the junction kept 9 bases outside the gene matches. In DNA form, the CDR3 reads TGCAGCGCCTTCACAGGGGGGGGAACTGAAGCTTTCTTT. Protein: CSAFTGGGTEAFF.

The rearrangement uses TRBV2 and TRBJ2-5; a weak D match, TRBD2 (5 bases). The V end lost 7 bases, the J end lost 5 bases, and 20 bases lay between the germline ends. The CDR3 is 15 amino acids. Germline lookup yields CDR1 SNHLY and CDR2 FYNNEI. The CDR3 sequence is CASIQEVQALETQYF. DNA of the CDR3: TGTGCCAGCATCCAGGAGGTGCAGGCCCTGGAGACCCAGTACTTC.

The chain is built from TRBV9 and TRBJ2-7; no clear D. The CDR3 contains 14 residues. In germline, CDR1 is SGDLS, CDR2 YYNGEE. The V gene lost 0 bases and the J gene lost 1 base, with 8 bases spanning the gap. CDR3 loop: CASSVADVSYEQYF. CDR3 DNA: TGTGCCAGCAGCGTAGCGGACGTTTCCTACGAGCAGTACTTC.

In this sample, this clone turned up once. V usage is TRBV7-9 and J usage is TRBJ1-3, with D possibly being TRBD1 (5 bases). CDR3 length: 16 residues. Germline CDR1 reads SEHNR; CDR2 reads FQNEAQ (reference sequence). V lost 0 bases, J lost 0 bases, and 9 bases lay in between. The CDR3, as DNA: TGTGCCAGCAGCTTAGCAGGGGCGAGCTCTGGAAACACCATATATTTT. It is translated as CASSLAGASSGNTIYF.

This chain links TRBV18 with TRBJ1-1; D is ambiguous. CDR3 size: 13 residues. Germline-derived CDR1 and CDR2 are KGHSH and LQKENI. Trimming shortened V by 3 bases and J by 9 bases, and 14 bases separated the two germline ends. CDR3 region: CASSPAANIQAFF. The DNA for the CDR3 is TGTGCCAGCTCACCGGCGGCGAACATCCAAGCTTTCTTT.

The chain joins TRBV6-6 to TRBJ2-3; no definite D call. The CDR3 is 11 residues long. The germline V gene encodes CDR1 MNHNY and CDR2 SVGAGI (reference sequence). With 6 bases removed from V and 3 bases from J, the gap between germline ends came to 4 bases. The CDR3 nucleotides are TGTGCCAGCAGCCAGACAGATACGCAGTATTTT. Residues: CASSQTDTQYF.

V is TRBV7-9 and J is TRBJ1-1; D is unresolved. CDR3 length: 14 residues. Germline CDR1 reads SEHNR; CDR2 reads FQNEAQ (reference sequence). The ends were cut back, 3 bases at V and 4 bases at J, with 12 bases in the middle. The CDR3: CASSFGFFFTEAFF. The CDR3 DNA reads as TGTGCCAGCAGCTTCGGATTTTTTTTCACTGAAGCTTTCTTT.

The chain uses TRBV6-1 and TRBJ1-5; D unresolved. CDR3 length: 15 amino acids. Germline CDR1 is MNHNS and CDR2 is SASEGT. Trimming cost V 8 bases and J 0 bases, with 14 bases left between them. CDR3 loop: CASLRSLSSNQPQHF. The CDR3 DNA reads as TGTGCCAGCTTACGATCGTTAAGTAGCAATCAGCCCCAGCATTTT.

The chain has TRBV5-1 and TRBJ1-1, with D uncertain. The ends were cut back, 0 bases at V and 3 bases at J, with 9 bases in the middle. Germline V gene data show CDR1 as SGHRS and CDR2 as YFSETQ. The CDR3 spans 14 residues. The CDR3 is CASSLENGDTEAFF. The CDR3 bases are TGCGCCAGCAGCTTGGAAAATGGCGACACTGAAGCTTTCTTT.